A selection of T cell receptor beta chains follows, all from one sample in a study of T cells in Graves' hyperthyroidism and ophthalmopathy. In TCRdb, the multiplex PCR reads were re-called with MiXCR into one record per CDR3 protein. The table records about 620,000 distinct CDR3 sequences, about 16% of them present only once. Sequenced: blood. The source of these receptors is a woman aged 25 to 45 with Graves' hyperthyroidism. Each CDR3 is given with its conserved first and last residue. D genes are given only for firm matches. The size entry is marked missing in some rows and otherwise reads once, few, many or a size class.

TRBV6-1	NA	NA	TRBJ2-7	CASWGGLPYEQYF	TGTGCCAGCTGGGGTGGGCTGCCCTACGAGCAGTACTTC
TRBV7-2	many	NA	TRBJ1-2	CASRRTAAYMGGEHGYTF	TGTGCCAGCAGGCGCACTGCAGCTTACATGGGGGGAGAACATGGCTACACCTTC
TRBV12-3/TRBV12-4	many	NA	TRBJ2-1	CASSFSVEQFF	TGTGCCAGCAGTTTTAGCGTAGAGCAGTTCTTC
TRBV6-2/TRBV6-3	once	NA	TRBJ2-7	CASSYSPIGNPYEQYF	TGTGCCAGCAGTTACTCGCCGATAGGGAACCCCTACGAGCAGTACTTC
TRBV7-9	NA	TRBD1	TRBJ1-2	CASSLQGQPNYGYTF	TGTGCCAGCAGCCTGCAGGGACAGCCTAACTATGGCTACACCTTC
TRBV29-1	many	NA	TRBJ2-1	CSVEEGWGDNEQFF	TGCAGCGTTGAGGAAGGATGGGGGGACAATGAGCAGTTCTTC
TRBV11-3	NA	NA	TRBJ2-7	CASSFGGQGYEQYF	TGTGCCAGCAGCTTCGGGGGGCAGGGGTACGAGCAGTACTTC
TRBV12-3/TRBV12-4	many	NA	TRBJ2-7	CASSLARGTLYEQYF	TGTGCCAGCAGTTTAGCGCGCGGGACCCTCTACGAGCAGTACTTC
TRBV28	many	NA	TRBJ2-7	CASSLRTWTTYEQYF	TGTGCCAGCAGTTTACGGACTTGGACCACCTACGAGCAGTACTTC
TRBV19	NA	NA	TRBJ2-2	CASKVPVSTGELFF	TGTGCCAGTAAGGTCCCGGTGAGCACCGGGGAGCTGTTTTTT
TRBV19	NA	TRBD2	TRBJ2-1	CASRTSGSINNEQFF	TGTGCCAGTAGAACCAGCGGGAGTATTAACAATGAGCAGTTCTTC
TRBV11-1	few	TRBD1	TRBJ1-2	CASSSIQGAARGANYGYTF	TGTGCCAGCAGCTCGATACAGGGGGCCGCGAGGGGGGCGAACTATGGCTACACCTTC
TRBV28	NA	NA	TRBJ1-6	CASNGAQEVGTFDSPLHF	TGTGCCAGCAACGGCGCTCAAGAGGTCGGGACGTTTGATTCACCCCTCCACTTT
TRBV12-3/TRBV12-4	many	NA	TRBJ1-5	CASSLAEDQPQHF	TGTGCCAGCAGTTTAGCGGAAGATCAGCCCCAGCATTTT
TRBV27	few	NA	TRBJ1-1	CASSFYPGHRGTEAFF	TGTGCCAGCAGCTTTTACCCGGGGCATCGAGGAACTGAAGCTTTCTTT
TRBV7-8	many	TRBD1	TRBJ1-2	CASSLGDRGNYGYTF	TGTGCCAGCAGCTTAGGGGACAGGGGGAACTATGGCTACACCTTC
TRBV11-1	many	NA	TRBJ1-6	CASSLARRYNSPLHF	TGTGCCAGCAGCTTAGCCCGGCGGTATAATTCACCCCTCCACTTT
TRBV7-9	few	TRBD2	TRBJ2-3	CASSSTQREGTDTQYF	TGTGCCAGCAGCTCAACCCAGCGGGAGGGGACAGATACGCAGTATTTT
TRBV28	NA	TRBD1	TRBJ1-5	CASSDRAGVQPQHF	TGTGCCAGCAGTGACAGGGCCGGAGTTCAGCCCCAGCATTTT